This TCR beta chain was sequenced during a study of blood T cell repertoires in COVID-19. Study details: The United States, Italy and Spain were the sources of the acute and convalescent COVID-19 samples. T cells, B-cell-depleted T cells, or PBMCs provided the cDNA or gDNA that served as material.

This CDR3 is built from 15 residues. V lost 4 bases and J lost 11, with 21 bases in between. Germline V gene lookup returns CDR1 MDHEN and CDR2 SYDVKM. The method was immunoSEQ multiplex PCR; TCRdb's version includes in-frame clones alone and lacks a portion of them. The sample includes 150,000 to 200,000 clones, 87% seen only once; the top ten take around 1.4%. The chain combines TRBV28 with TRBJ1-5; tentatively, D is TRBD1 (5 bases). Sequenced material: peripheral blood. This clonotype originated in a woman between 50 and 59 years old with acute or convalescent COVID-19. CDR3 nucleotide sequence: TGTGCCAGCAGTTACCAAAGGGGTTTGGTTGCGACCCAGCATTTT. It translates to CASSYQRGLVATQHF. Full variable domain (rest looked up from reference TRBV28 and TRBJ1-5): DVKVTQSSRYLVKRTGEKVFLECVQDMDHENMFWYRQDPGLGLRLIYFSYDVKMKEKGDIPEGYSVSREKKERFSLILESASTNQTSMYLCASSYQRGLVATQHFGDGTRLSIL.